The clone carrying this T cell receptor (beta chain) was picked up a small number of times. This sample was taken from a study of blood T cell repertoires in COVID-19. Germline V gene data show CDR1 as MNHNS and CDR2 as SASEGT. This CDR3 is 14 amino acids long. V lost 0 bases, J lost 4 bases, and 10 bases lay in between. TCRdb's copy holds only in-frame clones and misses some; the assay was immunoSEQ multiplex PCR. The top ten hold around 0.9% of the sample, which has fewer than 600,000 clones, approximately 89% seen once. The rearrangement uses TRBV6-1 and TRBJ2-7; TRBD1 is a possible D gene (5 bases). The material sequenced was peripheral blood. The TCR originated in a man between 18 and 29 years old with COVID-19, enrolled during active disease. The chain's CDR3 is CASSEAWQGYEQYF. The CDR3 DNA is TGTGCCAGCAGTGAAGCGTGGCAGGGTTACGAGCAGTACTTC.